One sample yielded the 7 T cell receptor beta chains listed below, sequenced in a study of T cells in Graves' hyperthyroidism and ophthalmopathy. Regions amplified from RNA transcripts were the TCR beta CDR3 regions. In the first-round RT-PCR of the TCR CDR3, the HTBI primer set was used. TCRdb reprocessed the multiplex PCR reads with MiXCR, giving one entry per CDR3 protein. The table includes about 500,000 distinct CDR3 sequences, 17% detected once. The sample taken for sequencing was blood. Receptors were obtained from a woman younger than 35 with Graves' ophthalmopathy.

V and J are TRBV10-2 and TRBJ2-3; D is perhaps TRBD2 (7 bases). Germline V gene data show CDR1 as WSHSY and CDR2 as SAAADI. This CDR3 is 15 amino acids long. V lost 7 bases and J 7 bases, leaving 21 bases between the germline ends. The CDR3: CASNERGALANTQYF. In nucleotides, the CDR3 is TGCGCCAGCAATGAACGGGGGGCTCTGGCAAATACGCAGTATTTT.

This rearrangement joins TRBV11-2 to TRBJ2-1; maybe TRBD2 (5 bases). V lost 5 bases, J lost 3 bases, and 17 bases lay in between. The CDR3 is 16 residues long. In germline, CDR1 is SGHAT, CDR2 FQNNGV. As DNA, the CDR3 is TGTGCCAGCAGCACCGTACGGGGTGTAAGCTACAATGAGCAGTTCTTC. Translated, it gives CASSTVRGVSYNEQFF.

This clonotype has ten or more counts. V usage is TRBV12-3 or TRBV12-4 and J usage is TRBJ2-2, with TRBD1 matching over 7 bases. The CDR3 runs to 15 residues. The V and J ends lost 5 bases and 4 bases, in that order; junction bases with no gene match: 7. Written as DNA, the CDR3 is TGTGCCAGCAGTCCCCGGGACAGACTCACCGGGGAGCTGTTTTTT. It translates to CASSPRDRLTGELFF.

This clonotype has a handful of counts. The V gene is TRBV7-8, the J gene TRBJ1-6; D is possibly TRBD1 (5 bases). Per the germline V gene, CDR1 is SGHVS and CDR2 is FQNEAQ. The CDR3 covers 17 residues. V lost 5 bases and J lost 0, with 14 bases in between. Here the CDR3 DNA reads TGTGCCAGCAGCCCGTACAGGTTCAGCTCCTATAATTCACCCCTCCACTTT. The encoded protein is CASSPYRFSSYNSPLHF.

This clonotype was observed a handful of times. CDR3 sequence (DNA): TGTGCCAGCAGTGAATTGGGTGCAAATCAGCCCCAGCATTTT. It codes for CASSELGANQPQHF. This chain links TRBV6-1 with TRBJ1-5; D is unclear. Deletions cut 2 bases from V and 4 bases from J, with 9 bases between. Germline lookup yields CDR1 MNHNS and CDR2 SASEGT. The CDR3 runs to 14 residues.

This clonotype was seen repeatedly, ten times or more. The CDR3 is CASITGGTTEAFF. The DNA of the CDR3 is TGTGCCAGCATCACGGGAGGAACGACTGAAGCTTTCTTT. The chain carries TRBV6-2 or TRBV6-3 and TRBJ1-1; D ambiguous. V lost 7 bases and J lost 5, with 14 bases in between. The CDR3 totals 13 residues. CDR1 and CDR2 from the germline V gene are MNHEY and SVGEGT.

The rearrangement links TRBV5-1 to TRBJ2-7; no clear D. Germline-derived CDR1 and CDR2 are SGHRS and YFSETQ. V lost 2 bases, J lost 0 bases, and 9 bases lay in between. CDR3 size: 14 residues. The chain's CDR3 is CASSFQQSSYEQYF. For the CDR3, the DNA is TGCGCCAGCAGCTTTCAACAGAGCTCCTACGAGCAGTACTTC.